The rows below give T cell receptor beta chains drawn from one sample of a study of CD8+CD57+ T cells in acquired aplastic anemia. TCRdb re-called the reads through MiXCR, storing one row per CDR3 protein. The sample holds some 170,000 distinct CDR3 sequences, around 48% seen once. The sample comprised sorted CD4+, CD8+, or CD8+CD57+ T cells (not recorded which) from PBMCs. Receptors originate from a human donor with aplastic anemia. Both conserved end residues are part of each CDR3. The D gene is left open where the match is weak. A row's size may be missing; if present it is once, few, many or a size class.

V gene	clone size	D gene	J gene	CDR3 length	CDR3 DNA	CDR3 protein
TRBV7-8	once	NA	TRBJ2-7	13	TGTGCCAGCAGCTTAGGATTCTCCTACGAGCAGTACTTC	CASSLGFSYEQYF
TRBV12-3/TRBV12-4	many	NA	TRBJ1-5	13	TGTGCCAGCAGTTTAAGTCACAATCAGCCCCAGCATTTT	CASSLSHNQPQHF
TRBV5-1	NA	NA	TRBJ2-3	13	TGCGCCAGCAGGCCTGTTCTAGCAGATACGCAGTATTTT	CASRPVLADTQYF
TRBV10-3	NA	NA	TRBJ1-6	15	TGTGCCATCAGTGAGTCGGGGGGGCAGGATTCACCCCTCCACTTT	CAISESGGQDSPLHF
TRBV24-1	few	TRBD1	TRBJ1-2	15	TGTGCCACCAGTGTTTCGACAGGGTCGGAGGATGGCTACACCTTC	CATSVSTGSEDGYTF
TRBV6-4	many	NA	TRBJ1-5	14	TGTGCCAGCAGTCATTGGGACAGCAATCAGCCCCAGCATTTT	CASSHWDSNQPQHF
TRBV12-3/TRBV12-4	NA	NA	TRBJ2-3	17	TGTGCCAGCGGTTTAGCGATATCTTTAGGGAGCACAGATACGCAGTATTTT	CASGLAISLGSTDTQYF
TRBV2	few	NA	TRBJ2-7	11	TGTGCCAGCAGTGCTTCGTCCGAGCAGTACTTC	CASSASSEQYF
TRBV4-1	many	NA	TRBJ1-3	16	TGCGCCAGCAGCCATATGTCGGGGTTATCTGGAAACACCATATATTTT	CASSHMSGLSGNTIYF
TRBV20-1	NA	TRBD1	TRBJ1-2	14	TGCAGTGCCCTGGACAGGGAAGTTGTTTATGGCTACACCTTC	CSALDREVVYGYTF
TRBV29-1	NA	TRBD1	TRBJ1-2	17	TGCAGCGTTGAGGTCGGGCTTGGGACAGAGGACATCTATGGCTACACCTTC	CSVEVGLGTEDIYGYTF
TRBV2	NA	TRBD2	TRBJ2-5	16	TGTGCCAGCAGCCAGACTAGCGGGGGGGCGGGAAAGACCCAGTACTTC	CASSQTSGGAGKTQYF
TRBV7-9	NA	NA	TRBJ2-7	13	TGTGCCAGCAGCCCCCGGGTCAGCTACGAGCAGTACTTC	CASSPRVSYEQYF
TRBV29-1	few	TRBD2	TRBJ2-7	13	TGCAGCGCCAGACTAGCGGGACACCTTGAGCAGTACTTC	CSARLAGHLEQYF
TRBV28	NA	NA	TRBJ1-6	13	TGTGCCAGCAGTCTGGAGGAGAATTCACCCCTCCACTTT	CASSLEENSPLHF
TRBV6-2/TRBV6-3	few	NA	TRBJ1-1	14	TGTGCCAGCAGTTACTCGGTTGCGGGGACTGAAGCTTTCTTT	CASSYSVAGTEAFF
TRBV29-1	NA	TRBD1	TRBJ2-3	14	TGCAGCGTTCCAAACAGGGGCAGCACAGATACGCAGTATTTT	CSVPNRGSTDTQYF
TRBV20-1	NA	TRBD2	TRBJ2-1	14	TGCAGTGCCCCGAGGACTAGCGGTTACAATGAGCAGTTCTTC	CSAPRTSGYNEQFF
TRBV5-1	many	NA	TRBJ2-3	14	TGCGCCAGCAGCTTGGGCACCATCACAGATACGCAGTATTTT	CASSLGTITDTQYF
TRBV7-9	few	NA	TRBJ2-3	13	TGTGCCAGCAGCGCGGGACGACAGGATACGCAGTATTTT	CASSAGRQDTQYF
TRBV14	NA	NA	TRBJ1-2	15	TGTGCCAGCAGCCAAGACCCATGTGCTAACTATGGCTACACCTTC	CASSQDPCANYGYTF
TRBV7-3	NA	TRBD1	TRBJ1-1	13	TGTGCCAGCAGCTCCCAGGGGGCCACTGGAGCTTTCTTT	CASSSQGATGAFF
TRBV9	many	NA	TRBJ1-1	14	TGTGCCAGCAGCGTAGAGGCCGACAGCACTGAAGCTTTCTTT	CASSVEADSTEAFF
TRBV10-3	few	TRBD2	TRBJ2-7	16	TGTGCCATCAGTGAGTCGGGGACTAGCGGGGCCTACGAGCAGTACTTC	CAISESGTSGAYEQYF
TRBV19	many	TRBD1	TRBJ1-2	13	TGTGCCTCCTGCCCTGGACCGGGACAGAGCTACACCTTC	CASCPGPGQSYTF
TRBV15	NA	NA	TRBJ2-3	13	TGTGCCACCAGCCTTGACATCACAGATACGCAGTATTTT	CATSLDITDTQYF
TRBV9	many	NA	TRBJ1-2	13	TGTGCCAGCAGGGGGTGGGGGGCGTCGGGCTACACCTTC	CASRGWGASGYTF
TRBV7-9	NA	NA	TRBJ2-7	11	TGTGCCAGCGGGTCCTCCTACGAGCAGTACTTC	CASGSSYEQYF
TRBV9	NA	NA	TRBJ2-5	15	TGTGCCAGCAGCGTTTCGGGGGCACGGGAAGAGACCCAGTACTTC	CASSVSGAREETQYF
TRBV12-3/TRBV12-4	few	NA	TRBJ2-3	13	TGTGCCAGCAGTCCGTCAGGCACAGATACGCAGTATTTT	CASSPSGTDTQYF
TRBV2	many	TRBD1	TRBJ1-2	15	TGTGCCAGCAGCGCCGGGACAGGGGCTTTGTATGGCTACACCTTC	CASSAGTGALYGYTF
TRBV6-1	many	NA	TRBJ2-3	17	TGTGCCAGCAGTGCTACGGCTGGCGGATCTAGCACAGATACGCAGTATTTT	CASSATAGGSSTDTQYF
TRBV4-1	many	NA	TRBJ1-3	13	TGCGCCAGCAGCCCCGCACTTGGAAACACCATATATTTT	CASSPALGNTIYF
TRBV29-1	NA	NA	TRBJ1-4	12	TGCAGCGTTGAAGCCGGTAATGAAAAACTGTTTTTT	CSVEAGNEKLFF
TRBV29-1	NA	NA	TRBJ1-1	15	TGCAGCGGATCAGCCGGGACCGCCGTGAACACTGAAGCTTTCTTT	CSGSAGTAVNTEAFF
TRBV2	NA	NA	TRBJ1-2	14	TGTGCCAGCAGTGAGTGGAGGGAACGCTATGGCTACACCTTC	CASSEWRERYGYTF
TRBV11-3	NA	NA	TRBJ2-1	14	TGTGCCAGCAGCTTAGGGACAGCCTCTAGCGAGCAGTTCTTC	CASSLGTASSEQFF
TRBV10-3	NA	TRBD1	TRBJ2-3	15	TGTGCCATCAGTGCGGGACAGGGGTTCACAGATACGCAGTATTTT	CAISAGQGFTDTQYF
TRBV5-1	many	NA	TRBJ2-1	14	TGCGCCAGCACGGGAGCGGAATCCTACAATGAGCAGTTCTTC	CASTGAESYNEQFF
TRBV20-1	many	NA	TRBJ1-1	13	TGCAGTGCTCGACCAGGGCCCAACACTGAAGCTTTCTTT	CSARPGPNTEAFF
TRBV12-3/TRBV12-4	NA	TRBD1	TRBJ1-3	16	TGTGCCAGCAGGTCGTACAGGGGGTCTTCTGGAAACACCATATATTTT	CASRSYRGSSGNTIYF
TRBV9	many	NA	TRBJ2-5	13	TGTGCCAGCAGCGTATTAGCGGAAGAGACCCAGTACTTC	CASSVLAEETQYF